These 32 T cell receptor beta chains share one sample of origin, sequenced in a study of cytomegalovirus exposure and HLA in healthy donors. The PCR used 60 Vbeta and 13 Jbeta primers. Only in-frame clones appear in the TCRdb table, and some are missing; sequencing was by immunoSEQ multiplex PCR. The table includes about 77,000 clones, approximately 78% detected once. Sequenced sample: PBMCs. All receptors derive from a man in his forties in good health and CMV-seronegative.

This chain uses TRBV18 with TRBJ2-7, with TRBD2 as a possible D gene (6 bases). The CDR3 extends over 14 amino acids. The germline gives CDR1 KGHSH, CDR2 LQKENI. V was cut by 2 bases and J by 1 base, with 9 bases left in between. The CDR3 nucleotides read TGTGCCAGCTCACCAAGGAGGGATTCCTACGAGCAGTACTTC. It translates to CASSPRRDSYEQYF.

This chain's CDR3 is CASSNRQGITGYGYTF. The CDR3 bases are TGTGCCAGCAGCAACCGACAGGGAATAACTGGCTATGGCTACACCTTC. V usage is TRBV7-8 and J usage is TRBJ1-2; 7 positions agree with TRBD1. Germline V gene lookup returns CDR1 SGHVS and CDR2 FQNEAQ. Trimming removed 5 bases from V and 4 bases from J; junction bases left unmatched: 13. The CDR3 sequence is 16 residues long. Using reference TRBV7-8 and TRBJ1-2 for the parts outside the CDR3, the full variable domain is GAGVSQSPRYKVAKRGQDVALRCDPISGHVSLFWYQQALGQGPEFLTYFQNEAQLDKSGLPSDRFFAERPEGSVSTLKIQRTQQEDSAVYLCASSNRQGITGYGYTFGSGTRLTVV.

The J gene is TRBJ2-5, the V gene TRBV21-1; TRBD1 was called by the table and not checked on the DNA. TRBV21-1 is a recognized pseudogene. This CDR3 has 16 amino acids. CDR3 sequence: CASSKYRDRGEETQYF. The CDR3 DNA reads TGTGCCAGCAGCAAATACCGGGACAGGGGGGAAGAGACCCAGTACTTC.

V is TRBV5-4 and J is TRBJ2-1; 10 bases map to TRBD1. Per the germline V gene, CDR1 is SGHNT and CDR2 is YYREEE (reference sequence). The CDR3 totals 15 residues. The junction had 1 base not matched to a gene; V was cut back by 2 bases and J by 2 bases. The CDR3 bases are TGTGCCAGCAGCTTTGGACAGGGGGCCTACAATGAGCAGTTCTTC. This sequence encodes CASSFGQGAYNEQFF.

V usage is TRBV28 and J usage is TRBJ1-2; a possible D gene is TRBD1 (6 bases). CDR1 and CDR2 from the germline V gene are MDHEN and SYDVKM. V dropped 4 bases and J dropped 7 bases, with 19 bases sitting between them. CDR3 length equals 15 residues. For the CDR3, the DNA is TGTGCCAGCAGTTCCGAGGCAGGGGCCTCCTTTGGCTACACCTTC. Its protein is CASSSEAGASFGYTF.

This rearrangement joins TRBV10-1 to TRBJ2-1, with D perhaps TRBD2 (5 bases). The CDR3 has 13 amino acids. Trimming left V 1 base short and J 10 bases short, with 11 bases between. Germline CDR1 reads WNHNN; CDR2 reads SYGVQD (reference sequence). CDR3 DNA sequence: TGCGCCAGCAGTGAGTTCCAGAGCGGAGAGCAGTTCTTC. The encoded protein is CASSEFQSGEQFF.

This clone was recorded once. The chain couples TRBV5-6 to TRBJ2-3, with TRBD1 matching 7 bases. Germline CDR1 SGHDT, CDR2 YYEEEE. This CDR3 has 15 amino acids. Losses at the gene ends were 0 bases for V and 3 bases for J; bases not matched to a gene: 4. The CDR3 loop reads CASSLVGRGTDTQYF. The DNA of the CDR3 is TGTGCCAGCAGCTTGGTAGGCAGGGGGACAGATACGCAGTATTTT.

This clone was recorded only once. The chain's CDR3 is CASSPRVLRRENSGNTIYF. The CDR3 DNA reads TGTGCCAGCAGCCCCCGGGTTTTACGGAGAGAAAACTCTGGAAACACCATATATTTT. This sequence joins TRBV7-6 and TRBJ1-3; no clear D gene. With 5 bases removed from V and 0 bases from J, the gap between germline ends came to 23 bases. Germline CDR1 SGHVS, CDR2 FNYEAQ. The CDR3 runs 19 residues.

This chain links TRBV28 with TRBJ2-3; TRBD1 might be the D (5 bases). The V end was cut by 9 bases, the J end by 3 bases, with 13 bases between. The CDR3 is 13 amino acids. Germline CDR1 MDHEN, CDR2 SYDVKM. The CDR3 protein is CASRATDTDTQYF. The DNA for the CDR3 is TGTGCCAGTCGCGCGACAGATACAGATACGCAGTATTTT. The variable domain in full, with the rest retrieved from reference TRBV28 and TRBJ2-3, is DVKVTQSSRYLVKRTGEKVFLECVQDMDHENMFWYRQDPGLGLRLIYFSYDVKMKEKGDIPEGYSVSREKKERFSLILESASTNQTSMYLCASRATDTDTQYFGPGTRLTVL.

The rearrangement joins TRBV30 to TRBJ1-3; D is unresolved. This CDR3 is built from 12 residues. Germline lookup yields CDR1 GTSNPN and CDR2 SVGIG (reference sequence). Trimming took 1 base from V and 4 from J, leaving 5 bases between them. Here the CDR3 reads CAWSGQGNTIYF. CDR3 in DNA: TGTGCCTGGAGTGGACAAGGAAACACCATATATTTT.

This chain uses TRBV18 with TRBJ2-7; TRBD2 is a possible D gene (6 bases). The CDR3 has 15 residues. Trimming left V 5 bases short and J 7 bases short, with 21 bases between. Germline V CDR1 and CDR2: KGHSH, LQKENI. CDR3 in DNA: TGTGCCAGCTCATCATCGGAGGGGCGCCGGACGGAGCAGTACTTC. Amino acids: CASSSSEGRRTEQYF. The full variable domain, completed using reference TRBV18 and TRBJ2-7, is NAGVMQNPRHLVRRRGQEARLRCSPMKGHSHVYWYRQLPEEGLKFMVYLQKENIIDESGMPKERFSAEFPKEGPSILRIQQVVRGDSAAYFCASSSSEGRRTEQYFGPGTRLTVT.

The chain combines TRBV5-1 with TRBJ2-5; D is perhaps TRBD1 (7 bases). The CDR3 is made up of 17 amino acids. CDR1 is SGHRS and CDR2 is YFSETQ in the germline V gene. V lost 1 base, J lost 4 bases, and 20 bases lay in between. This chain's CDR3 is CASSLTGDRLSRETQYF. In DNA, the CDR3 is TGCGCCAGCAGCTTGACGGGGGACAGACTCTCAAGAGAGACCCAGTACTTC. The whole variable domain, filled in from reference TRBV5-1 and TRBJ2-5, reads KAGVTQTPRYLIKTRGQQVTLSCSPISGHRSVSWYQQTPGQGLQFLFEYFSETQRNKGNFPGRFSGRQFSNSRSEMNVSTLELGDSALYLCASSLTGDRLSRETQYFGPGTRLLVL.

The chain employs TRBV28 and TRBJ2-1, with 7 positions matching TRBD2. CDR1 and CDR2 from the germline V gene are MDHEN and SYDVKM. CDR3 length: 14 amino acids. Trimming removed 6 bases from V and 2 bases from J; junction bases left unmatched: 4. The chain's CDR3 is CASRVAGTYNEQFF. CDR3 in DNA: TGTGCCAGCAGAGTAGCGGGTACCTACAATGAGCAGTTCTTC.

This clone has just a few counts. The gene calls are TRBV7-2 and TRBJ2-1; D perhaps matches TRBD2 (6 bases). There are 15 residues in the CDR3. Deletions cut 0 bases from V and 6 bases from J, with 12 bases between. Germline V gene lookup returns CDR1 SGHTA and CDR2 FQGNSA. The DNA for the CDR3 is TGTGCCAGCAGCTTAGCGCGACTAGAGGGCAATGAGCAGTTCTTC. This codes for CASSLARLEGNEQFF.

This sequence joins TRBV29-1 and TRBJ2-1; 8 positions match TRBD1. The V gene end was trimmed by 6 bases and the J gene end by 3 bases; junction bases not matched to a gene: 7. Germline loops: CDR1 SQVTM, CDR2 ANQGSEA. The CDR3 length is 14 residues. CDR3 sequence: CSVGRTGYYNEQFF. DNA for the CDR3: TGCAGCGTCGGGCGGACAGGGTACTACAATGAGCAGTTCTTC.

V gene TRBV6-5 combines with J gene TRBJ2-7; TRBD1 might be the D (6 bases). The CDR3 runs to 14 residues. Germline CDR1 is MNHEY and CDR2 is SVGAGI. The V and J ends lost 6 bases and 1 base respectively, with 13 bases between them. The CDR3 DNA is TGTGCCAGCAGCCGACCAGGACAGTCCTACGAGCAGTACTTC. It codes for CASSRPGQSYEQYF.

The chain combines TRBV2 with TRBJ2-7; the match to TRBD2 covers 9 bases. The germline gives CDR1 SNHLY, CDR2 FYNNEI. There are 14 residues in the CDR3. Trimming cost V 6 bases and J 6 bases; bases outside gene matches: 9. This CDR3 reads CASRPGTSFFEQYF. In DNA form, the CDR3 reads TGTGCCAGCAGACCCGGGACTAGCTTTTTCGAGCAGTACTTC.

The chain employs TRBV4-1 and TRBJ1-2, with a tentative D call TRBD1 (6 bases). The CDR3 totals 16 residues. Per the germline V gene, CDR1 is MGHRA and CDR2 is YSYEKL. V gave up 0 bases and J gave up 3 bases, with 14 bases separating them. CDR3 sequence: CASSQDTGGPDYGYTF. CDR3 nucleotides: TGCGCCAGCAGCCAAGATACCGGGGGGCCTGACTATGGCTACACCTTC.

This clone was seen a handful of times. The chain joins TRBV5-6 to TRBJ2-7; D gene ambiguous. V was clipped by 4 bases and J by 3 bases, with 11 bases between them. Germline V gene data show CDR1 as SGHDT and CDR2 as YYEEEE. The CDR3 extends over 13 amino acids. The DNA for the CDR3 is TGTGCCAGCAGCCTAATCTTTGACTACGAGCAGTACTTC. It translates to CASSLIFDYEQYF. Full variable domain (rest looked up from reference TRBV5-6 and TRBJ2-7): DAGVTQSPTHLIKTRGQQVTLRCSPKSGHDTVSWYQQALGQGPQFIFQYYEEEERQRGNFPDRFSGHQFPNYSSELNVNALLLGDSALYLCASSLIFDYEQYFGPGTRLTVT.

CDR3 bases: TGCGCCAGCAGCCAAGAAACCAGGTTCAATGGCTACACCTTC. Translated: CASSQETRFNGYTF. J is TRBJ1-2 and V is TRBV4-3; D gene ambiguous. CDR1 and CDR2 from the germline V gene are LGHNA and YSLEER. This CDR3 has 14 residues. V gave up 0 bases and J gave up 6 bases, with 11 bases separating them.

The rearrangement links TRBV19 to TRBJ1-1; possibly TRBD1 for D (5 bases). Germline V CDR1 and CDR2: LNHDA, SQIVND (reference sequence). The length of the CDR3 is 14 residues. Trimming shortened V by 9 bases and J by 4 bases, and 18 bases separated the two germline ends. CDR3 nucleotide sequence: TGTGCCAGCTCCCCGGGGGGAGGGAGCACTGAAGCTTTCTTT. Its protein product is CASSPGGGSTEAFF.

The chain employs TRBV6-6 and TRBJ2-3; D gene uncertain. The V gene's germline CDR1 is MNHNY and CDR2 SVGAGI (reference sequence). The CDR3 is made up of 11 amino acids. V was shortened by 4 bases and J by 6 bases, with 5 bases between the two germline ends. The CDR3 sequence: CASSSGDTQYF. CDR3 nucleotides: TGTGCCAGCAGTTCCGGGGATACGCAGTATTTT.

The rearrangement links TRBV5-1 to TRBJ1-1, with D tentatively TRBD1 (6 bases). Looked up from germline, CDR1 is SGHRS and CDR2 is YFSETQ. This CDR3 is built from 15 residues. The V end lost 0 bases, the J end lost 2 bases, and 11 bases lay between the germline ends. The CDR3 sequence: CASSLVLGANTEAFF. The CDR3 DNA is TGCGCCAGCAGCTTGGTGTTGGGGGCTAACACTGAAGCTTTCTTT.

The chain carries TRBV19 and TRBJ1-1; possibly TRBD1 for D (5 bases). V was trimmed by 0 bases and J by 1 base, leaving 9 bases between them. This CDR3 contains 15 residues. Germline assignment: CDR1 LNHDA and CDR2 SQIVND (reference sequence). CDR3 sequence reads: CASSIDRVRNTEAFF. DNA for the CDR3: TGTGCCAGTAGTATAGACAGGGTGCGGAACACTGAAGCTTTCTTT. The whole variable domain, remainder taken from reference TRBV19 and TRBJ1-1, is DGGITQSPKYLFRKEGQNVTLSCEQNLNHDAMYWYRQDPGQGLRLIYYSQIVNDFQKGDIAEGYSVSREKKESFPLTVTSAQKNPTAFYLCASSIDRVRNTEAFFGQGTRLTVV.

This sequence joins TRBV18 and TRBJ2-3, with D uncertain. Per the germline V gene, CDR1 is KGHSH and CDR2 is LQKENI. V dropped 6 bases and J dropped 5 bases, with 12 bases sitting between them. The CDR3 runs 13 residues. The CDR3 DNA sequence: TGTGCCAGCTCCCGTACCGCCGGAGATACGCAGTATTTT. This translates into CASSRTAGDTQYF.

The gene calls are TRBV15 and TRBJ2-5; a weak D match, TRBD1 (6 bases). V dropped 5 bases and J dropped 7 bases, with 17 bases sitting between them. Germline CDR1 and CDR2: LNHNV and YYDKDF (reference sequence). The CDR3 loop spans 14 amino acids. CDR3 in DNA: TGTGCCACCAGCCCCTACAGGGAGATAGTGACCCAGTACTTC. It yields the protein CATSPYREIVTQYF.

This chain joins TRBV9 and TRBJ1-2, with D perhaps TRBD1 (6 bases). This CDR3 has 16 amino acids. Trimming removed 3 bases at V and 3 bases at J, with 18 bases between. Germline assignment: CDR1 SGDLS and CDR2 YYNGEE. The CDR3 DNA reads TGTGCCAGCAGCGCGAGTTTGATCAGGGGCGACTATGGCTACACCTTC. Translated: CASSASLIRGDYGYTF.

The V call is TRBV10-1, the J call TRBJ1-2; TRBD1 matches at 8 bases. CDR3 length: 12 amino acids. Trimming took 7 bases from V and 4 from J; bases not matched to a gene: 2. CDR1 and CDR2 (germline): WNHNN, SYGVQD (reference sequence). The CDR3 reads CASTDRGYGYTF. The CDR3 DNA follows: TGCGCCAGCACTGACAGGGGCTATGGCTACACCTTC.

Only a few counts were recorded for this clone. The chain links TRBV5-1 to TRBJ1-2, with TRBD1 matching 8 bases. The V gene's germline CDR1 is SGHRS and CDR2 YFSETQ. CDR3 length: 15 amino acids. V shed 3 bases, J shed 2 bases, and the junction held 6 bases outside the gene matches. CDR3 DNA: TGCGCCAGCAGCTCGGGGACAGGCGTCAACTATGGCTACACCTTC. It encodes CASSSGTGVNYGYTF.

V and J are TRBV28 and TRBJ2-1; 7 nucleotides line up with TRBD2. The CDR3 totals 14 residues. V shed 7 bases, J shed 3 bases, and the junction held 6 bases outside the gene matches. Germline CDR1 MDHEN, CDR2 SYDVKM. Here the CDR3 reads CASKMGRVYNEQFF. Here the CDR3 DNA reads TGTGCCAGCAAAATGGGGAGGGTCTACAATGAGCAGTTCTTC.

This rearrangement joins TRBV4-1 to TRBJ2-7; 10 bases are a match to TRBD1. J gave up 3 bases and V 0 bases, and 11 bases lay outside the gene matches. There are 18 residues in the CDR3. Germline assignment: CDR1 MGHRA and CDR2 YSYEKL. CDR3 DNA: TGCGCCAGCAGCCAAGATGAATCGGGACAGGGGACTTTCTACGAGCAGTACTTC. Translating gives CASSQDESGQGTFYEQYF.

This clone was seen only once. CDR3 sequence: CASSLRGGEGVNQEEQYF. Here the CDR3 DNA reads TGTGCCAGCAGTTTAAGAGGGGGCGAGGGAGTCAACCAGGAGGAGCAGTACTTC. The J gene is TRBJ2-7, the V gene TRBV28, with TRBD1 identical over 7 bases. The CDR3 has 18 amino acids. Germline-derived CDR1 and CDR2 are MDHEN and SYDVKM. V lost 2 bases, J lost 7 bases, and 20 bases stayed unmatched.